The T cell receptor beta chain under discussion was sequenced for a study of OX40 agonist ivuxolimab in advanced cancers. Overall study: Enrollees could have had prior anti-PD-1, anti-PD-L1 or anti-CTLA-4 therapy, which 40% had received. Overall study findings and caveats: CD4+ T cells averaged fewer expanded clones than CD8+ T cells.

Sampled blood was obtained at baseline, cycle 4 day 1, and cycle 7 day 1. The germline V gene has CDR1 SGHTA and CDR2 FQGNSA. Trimming removed 1 base at V and 6 bases at J, with 8 bases between. The CDR3 spans 13 residues. Sequencing was performed with immunoSEQ multiplex PCR; in TCRdb, only in-frame clones are kept and a portion is missing. The data hold around 69,000 clones, with roughly 85% observed a single time. On this clone itself: Its antigen is not identified.

The chain links TRBV7-2 to TRBJ2-3; D uncertain. The source of this sequence is an adult with an advanced solid tumor such as melanoma, head and neck, liver or kidney cancer. The sample consisted of CD4+ or CD8+ T cells sorted from blood, taken in a trial of the OX40 agonist ivuxolimab. CDR3 coding DNA: TGTGCCAGCAGCTTAGTCGCGGTGGATACGCAGTATTTT. Translation: CASSLVAVDTQYF.